These 19 T cell receptor beta chains share one sample of origin, sequenced in a study of CD8 T cells in Susac syndrome. Reverse transcription of roughly 0.45 to 1 ug RNA was carried out with random hexamers. TCRdb passed the immunoSEQ multiplex PCR reads through MiXCR, listing each CDR3 protein once. Counted here are 120,000 or so distinct CDR3 sequences, about 95% occurring once; the ten biggest clones make up about 0.13%. Sequencing input: CD4+ T cells from PBMCs. Every receptor here comes from a human donor with multiple sclerosis.

The V gene is TRBV10-3, the J gene TRBJ2-2; D is unclear. Germline lookup yields CDR1 ENHRY and CDR2 SYGVKD. This CDR3 has 12 amino acids. The V and J ends lost 3 bases and 5 bases respectively, with 4 bases between them. CDR3 DNA: TGTGCCATCAGTGAAGGGACCGGGGAGCTGTTTTTT. Translation gives CAISEGTGELFF.

This chain joins TRBV2 and TRBJ2-7, with TRBD1 matching 7 bases. V was pared by 6 bases and J by 0 bases, with 5 bases of the junction left unmatched. The CDR3 sequence is 14 residues long. Germline V gene data show CDR1 as SNHLY and CDR2 as FYNNEI. Written as DNA, the CDR3 is TGTGCCAGCAGAGAACAGGGGCCCTCCTACGAGCAGTACTTC. It translates to CASREQGPSYEQYF.

The CDR3 sequence is CASSLSGTTKNIQYF. The CDR3 bases are TGTGCCAGCAGCTTAAGTGGGACGACCAAAAACATTCAGTACTTC. The chain combines TRBV7-2 with TRBJ2-4; D is possibly TRBD1 or TRBD2 (5 bases each). The CDR3 covers 15 residues. Germline V lookup: CDR1 SGHTA, CDR2 FQGNSA. The germline V and J ends were trimmed by 2 bases and 2 bases, with 10 bases remaining between them.

This rearrangement joins TRBV7-9 to TRBJ1-6; D gene ambiguous. This CDR3 has 15 residues. Germline loops: CDR1 SEHNR, CDR2 FQNEAQ (reference sequence). V lost 2 bases and J lost 5, with 10 bases in between. The CDR3 nucleotides read TGTGCCAGCAGCTTAATGGCGTCAGATAATTCACCCCTCCACTTT. Amino acids: CASSLMASDNSPLHF. The whole variable domain, filled in from reference TRBV7-9 and TRBJ1-6, reads DTGVSQNPRHKITKRGQNVTFRCDPISEHNRLYWYRQTLGQGPEFLTYFQNEAQLEKSRLLSDRFSAERPKGSFSTLEIQRTEQGDSAMYLCASSLMASDNSPLHFGNGTRLTVT.

On this clonotype: The DNA is omitted, as the CDR3 cannot be located on it reliably, and the CDR3 follows TCRdb's listing. The chain has TRBV6-6 and TRBJ2-2; TRBD1, the D gene given by the table, was not confirmed from the DNA. The CDR3 is 13 amino acids long, termini counted. Germline assignment: CDR1 MNHNY and CDR2 SVGAGI (reference sequence). CDR3 sequence: CASILGGGGELFF.

This clonotype has just one count. The chain combines TRBV7-9 with TRBJ2-5; D unresolved. The V end lost 5 bases, the J end lost 1 base, and 17 bases lay between the germline ends. The CDR3 is made up of 16 amino acids. The germline V gene has CDR1 SEHNR and CDR2 FQNEAQ (reference sequence). The CDR3 loop is CASSLPGRPVQETQYF. Written as DNA, the CDR3 is TGTGCCAGCAGCCTGCCCGGGCGGCCCGTCCAAGAGACCCAGTACTTC.

The CDR3 DNA reads TGTGCCACCAGCAGAGACCCCGGGCCCGGGGTCGGGTGGTATTCACCCCTCCACTTT. It codes for CATSRDPGPGVGWYSPLHF. The chain employs TRBV15 and TRBJ1-6, with no clear D. Trimming took 0 bases from V and 8 from J, leaving 23 bases between them. The CDR3 covers 19 residues. From germline, CDR1 is LNHNV and CDR2 YYDKDF (reference sequence). Filled out from reference TRBV15 and TRBJ1-6, the complete variable domain reads DAMVIQNPRYQVTQFGKPVTLSCSQTLNHNVMYWYQQKSSQAPKLLFHYYDKDFNNEADTPDNFQSRRPNTSFCFLDIRSPGLGDTAMYLCATSRDPGPGVGWYSPLHFGNGTRLTVT.

The DNA for the CDR3 is TGTGCCAGCAGCACCGGGACAGGGATCAATGAGCAGTTCTTC. This gives the protein CASSTGTGINEQFF. The chain is built from TRBV6-6 and TRBJ2-1; TRBD1 matches 9 bases. CDR1 and CDR2 (germline): MNHNY, SVGAGI (reference sequence). CDR3 length: 14 amino acids. Trimming removed 6 bases from V and 6 bases from J; junction bases left unmatched: 6.

V gene TRBV30 combines with J gene TRBJ1-2, with unresolved D. Germline CDR1 reads GTSNPN; CDR2 reads SVGIG (reference sequence). The CDR3 is made up of 12 amino acids. The V and J ends lost 2 bases and 5 bases respectively, with 9 bases between them. The CDR3 nucleotides read TGTGCCTGGAGTCCCCAGCCTTATGGCTACACCTTC. Its protein product is CAWSPQPYGYTF.

This chain joins TRBV13 and TRBJ2-7; D is ambiguous. The germline CDR1 and CDR2 sequences are PRHDT and FYEKMQ (reference sequence). V lost 5 bases and J lost 0, with 8 bases in between. The CDR3 loop spans 13 amino acids. CDR3 in DNA: TGTGCCAGCAGCCGGACGGCCTCCTACGAGCAGTACTTC. Translating gives CASSRTASYEQYF.

The chain has TRBV12-5 and TRBJ2-2; D is uncertain. V gave up 0 bases and J gave up 4 bases, with 6 bases separating them. The CDR3 consists of 14 residues. CDR1 is LGHNT, CDR2 FRNRAP, per germline. The CDR3 nucleotides are TGTGCTAGTGGTTTGGTACCAGGCACCGGGGAGCTGTTTTTT. Its protein is CASGLVPGTGELFF.

This chain links TRBV20-1 with TRBJ2-1; 8 nucleotides align to TRBD2. The CDR3 sequence is 16 residues long. CDR1 is DFQATT, CDR2 SNEGSKA, per germline (reference sequence). V shed 6 bases and J 1 base; nucleotides not matched to a gene: 11. CDR3 bases: TGCAGTGCCCTACCCGGAACTAGCGGTTCCTACAATGAGCAGTTCTTC. Translated: CSALPGTSGSYNEQFF.

The chain is built from TRBV5-1 and TRBJ2-5; D could derive from TRBD1 or TRBD2 (5 bases each). Germline V gene sequence: CDR1 SGHRS, CDR2 YFSETQ. Trimming removed 0 bases at V and 0 bases at J, with 9 bases between. This CDR3 is built from 15 residues. CDR3 protein: CASSLEGTDQETQYF. The CDR3 nucleotides are TGCGCCAGCAGCTTGGAAGGGACGGACCAAGAGACCCAGTACTTC.

The V call is TRBV6-5, the J call TRBJ2-5; D is uncertain. The CDR3 sequence is 15 residues long. Germline CDR1 MNHEY, CDR2 SVGAGI. V was clipped by 0 bases and J by 2 bases, with 10 bases between them. CDR3 coding DNA: TGTGCCAGCAGTTACTCAGTACCCCTACAAGAGACCCAGTACTTC. This encodes CASSYSVPLQETQYF.

This chain joins TRBV6-6 and TRBJ1-1; D gene unclear. Trimming took 6 bases from V and 0 from J, leaving 8 bases between them. The CDR3 spans 13 residues. CDR1 MNHNY and CDR2 SVGAGI come from the germline V gene (reference sequence). The CDR3 DNA sequence: TGTGCCAGCAGCCCTAGATTGAACACTGAAGCTTTCTTT. It codes for CASSPRLNTEAFF.

In its sample, this clonotype was seen once. This chain connects TRBV27 to TRBJ2-3, with D possibly matching TRBD2 (6 bases). This CDR3 region has 14 residues. Germline lookup yields CDR1 MNHEY and CDR2 SMNVEV (reference sequence). V was pared by 3 bases and J by 7 bases, with 14 bases between. CDR3 sequence reads: CASSFSGSTNTQYF. The CDR3 coding sequence is TGTGCCAGCAGTTTTAGCGGTTCCACGAATACGCAGTATTTT.

V is TRBV2 and J is TRBJ2-7; maybe TRBD1 (5 bases). Germline V gene data show CDR1 as SNHLY and CDR2 as FYNNEI. The CDR3 has 14 amino acids. The ends were cut back, 2 bases at V and 3 bases at J, with 11 bases in the middle. CDR3 nucleotides: TGTGCCAGCAGTGAACAGGGATTGGACTACGAGCAGTACTTC. The encoded protein is CASSEQGLDYEQYF.

The chain couples TRBV29-1 to TRBJ2-1; TRBD1 might be the D (6 bases). CDR3 length equals 14 residues. Germline CDR1 reads SQVTM; CDR2 reads ANQGSEA. Written as DNA, the CDR3 is TGCAGTTCCAGGGCAGGGGTCACCTACAATGAGCAGTTCTTC. Translation gives CSSRAGVTYNEQFF.

V is TRBV30 and J is TRBJ1-4; D unresolved. The CDR3 runs 15 residues. Per germline, CDR1 GTSNPN and CDR2 SVGIG (reference sequence). V was trimmed by 2 bases and J by 3 bases, leaving 13 bases between them. CDR3 sequence (DNA): TGTGCCTGGAGTCTCACGGGAGCTCCTAATGAAAAACTGTTTTTT. This encodes CAWSLTGAPNEKLFF.